Following are 4 T cell receptor beta chains from one sample sequenced in a study of blood T cell repertoires in COVID-19. Only in-frame clones appear in the TCRdb table, and some are missing; sequencing was by immunoSEQ multiplex PCR. Of about 140,000 clones listed, roughly 84% are singletons. The sequenced material came from peripheral blood. The receptors were gathered from a woman aged 60-75 years with acute or convalescent COVID-19.

The J gene is TRBJ2-3, the V gene TRBV11-3, with D hard to call. CDR1 and CDR2 from the germline V gene are SGHNT and YENEEA. There are 14 residues in the CDR3. V was shortened by 0 bases and J by 0 bases, with 4 bases between the two germline ends. CDR3 nucleotide sequence: TGTGCCAGCAGCTTAGACCCTAGCACAGATACGCAGTATTTT. This sequence encodes CASSLDPSTDTQYF.

This chain connects TRBV5-4 to TRBJ2-1; a weak D match, TRBD2 (6 bases). Germline CDR1 reads SGHNT; CDR2 reads YYREEE (reference sequence). V was cut by 3 bases and J by 4 bases, with 11 bases left in between. This CDR3 is built from 14 residues. The CDR3: CASSSPGLYNEQFF. DNA of the CDR3: TGTGCCAGCAGCTCACCGGGACTTTACAATGAGCAGTTCTTC. The whole variable domain, remainder taken from reference TRBV5-4 and TRBJ2-1, is ETGVTQSPTHLIKTRGQQVTLRCSSQSGHNTVSWYQQALGQGPQFIFQYYREEENGRGNFPPRFSGLQFPNYSSELNVNALELDDSALYLCASSSPGLYNEQFFGPGTRLTVL.

The chain combines TRBV25-1 with TRBJ1-1, with 10 bases identical to TRBD1. V gave up 3 bases and J gave up 11 bases; unmatched junction bases: 3. Germline V gene lookup returns CDR1 MGHDK and CDR2 SYGVNS. CDR3 length: 12 residues. CDR3 bases: TGTGCCAGCAGTGATTGGACAGGGGGGGCTTTCTTT. This encodes CASSDWTGGAFF.

This chain links TRBV5-1 with TRBJ2-1; 8 bases align to TRBD1. This CDR3 has 17 residues. Looked up from germline, CDR1 is SGHRS and CDR2 is YFSETQ. V shed 4 bases, J shed 2 bases, and the junction held 11 bases outside the gene matches. CDR3 sequence reads: CASSEDRGLMPYNEQFF. The CDR3 DNA reads as TGCGCCAGCAGCGAAGACAGGGGCCTGATGCCCTACAATGAGCAGTTCTTC.